One and the same sample provided the 8 T cell receptor beta chains below, sequenced in a study of T cell responses to AZD1222 COVID-19 vaccine. Measured with immunoSEQ multiplex PCR; TCRdb has only the in-frame clones, and not every one. Altogether about 140,000 clones are present, around nine tenths being singletons, with the ten largest covering 1.5% to 2%. The sequences come from peripheral blood, collected on day 0 of AZD1222 vaccination. The source is an adult in good health.

The rearrangement joins TRBV3-1 (or the pseudogene TRBV3-2) to TRBJ2-5, with TRBD2 matching over 8 bases. V lost 4 bases, J lost 5 bases, and 9 bases stayed unmatched. CDR1 is LGHDT, CDR2 YNNKEL, per germline (reference sequence). The CDR3 loop spans 15 amino acids. The CDR3 DNA sequence: TGTGCCAGCAGCCCCCCGGGAGGGCCGGGGGAGACCCAGTACTTC. It is translated as CASSPPGGPGETQYF.

As to this clone: This same CDR3 is encoded by further DNA sequences in the sample. The V call is TRBV7-3, the J call TRBJ2-1; 7 bases line up with TRBD1. This CDR3 is 13 amino acids long. V dropped 3 bases and J dropped 5; count of bases not matched to a gene: 1. Germline V gene lookup returns CDR1 SGHTA and CDR2 FQGTGA. DNA for the CDR3: TGTGCCAGCAGCTTGACAGGGAACAATGAGCAGTTCTTC. This encodes CASSLTGNNEQFF.

The rearrangement joins TRBV9 to TRBJ2-1, with 10 bases that match TRBD2. Trimming cost V 2 bases and J 5 bases; bases outside gene matches: 7. This CDR3 is built from 16 residues. CDR1 SGDLS and CDR2 YYNGEE come from the germline V gene. CDR3 sequence (DNA): TGTGCCAGCAGCGTTATAGCGGGAGGACTGGACAATGAGCAGTTCTTC. This gives the protein CASSVIAGGLDNEQFF. The full variable domain, with the rest looked up from reference TRBV9 and TRBJ2-1, is DSGVTQTPKHLITATGQRVTLRCSPRSGDLSVYWYQQSLDQGLQFLIQYYNGEERAKGNILERFSAQQFPDLHSELNLSSLELGDSALYFCASSVIAGGLDNEQFFGPGTRLTVL.

This clone occurred a few times. The rearrangement uses TRBV6-5 and TRBJ2-5; D perhaps matches TRBD2 (6 bases). CDR1 and CDR2 from the germline V gene are MNHEY and SVGAGI. This CDR3 spans 15 amino acids. V gave up 8 bases and J gave up 5 bases, with 21 bases separating them. The CDR3 nucleotides are TGTGCCAGCTCGCTCCGGGGGAGTGGAGGGGAGACCCAGTACTTC. Encoded protein: CASSLRGSGGETQYF.

The chain has TRBV15 and TRBJ2-7, with D tentatively TRBD1 (6 bases). Germline V gives CDR1 LNHNV, CDR2 YYDKDF (reference sequence). Trimming took 1 base from V and 3 from J, leaving 10 bases between them. There are 14 residues in the CDR3. The CDR3 loop is CATSRGARGYEQYF. The CDR3, as DNA: TGTGCCACCAGCAGAGGGGCCAGGGGCTACGAGCAGTACTTC.

The chain uses TRBV15 and TRBJ1-1; 12 nucleotides match TRBD1. J was trimmed by 11 bases and V by 3 bases; bases with no gene match: 10. CDR1 is LNHNV, CDR2 YYDKDF, per germline (reference sequence). CDR3 length equals 15 residues. Here the CDR3 DNA reads TGTGCCACCAGCAGGCAGGGACAGGGGGCTCATCGGGCTTTCTTT. It specifies CATSRQGQGAHRAFF.

This clone has only one observation. The J gene is TRBJ1-4, the V gene TRBV29-1; D unresolved. The germline V gene encodes CDR1 SQVTM and CDR2 ANQGSEA. The V and J ends lost 4 bases and 0 bases respectively, with 3 bases between them. This CDR3 region has 12 residues. The DNA of the CDR3 is TGCAGCGTTGTTTCAACTAATGAAAAACTGTTTTTT. Encoded protein: CSVVSTNEKLFF.

The chain uses TRBV4-1 and TRBJ1-6; possibly TRBD1 for D (6 bases). Germline CDR1 and CDR2: MGHRA and YSYEKL. The V end was cut by 1 base, the J end by 4 bases, with 11 bases between. The CDR3 extends over 16 amino acids. CDR3 sequence (DNA): TGCGCCAGCAGCCAAGCCCCCACAGGGTATAATTCACCCCTCCACTTT. Translation gives CASSQAPTGYNSPLHF.